The entry that follows covers one T cell receptor beta chain sequence. The CDR3 extends over 15 amino acids. Unmatched junction bases numbered 6, after V lost 0 bases and J lost 6 bases. Germline lookup yields CDR1 SGHAT and CDR2 FQNNGV. Original methodology: Amplification with reference gene primers provided the estimates of nucleated cell counts. Repertoires were generated with immunoSEQ multiplex PCR, while TCRdb's copy carries only in-frame clones and drops some. V and J calls plus clone size are reproduced from that table; the DNA served to infer D and trimming. The table shows about 140,000 clones, with around 90% occurring only once. The sample belongs to a study of blood T cell repertoires in COVID-19.

The sequence came from a human donor with COVID-19, enrolled during active disease. The donor label of this sample is uncertain. The sequenced material came from peripheral blood. J is TRBJ2-3 and V is TRBV11-2; TRBD2 matches 7 bases. CDR3 sequence: CASSLDRLASDTQYF. For the CDR3, the DNA is TGTGCCAGCAGCTTAGATAGACTAGCATCGGATACGCAGTATTTT.